One sample yielded the 8 T cell receptor beta chains listed below, sequenced in a study of T cells in Graves' hyperthyroidism and ophthalmopathy. Regions amplified from RNA transcripts were the TCR beta CDR3 regions. TCR CDR3 underwent first-round RT-PCR with the HTBI primer set. TCRdb reprocessed the multiplex PCR reads with MiXCR, giving one entry per CDR3 protein. The sample has approximately 320,000 distinct CDR3 sequences; over 15% are singletons. Sample: blood. These receptors were collected from a man aged 25 to 40 with Graves' hyperthyroidism.

The rearrangement uses TRBV4-1 and TRBJ2-7; TRBD1 matches 8 bases. The J segment lost 0 bases and the V segment lost 5 bases, leaving 6 bases of the junction unmatched. Germline-derived CDR1 and CDR2 are MGHRA and YSYEKL. The CDR3 runs 15 residues. Written as DNA, the CDR3 is TGCGCCAGCAGCGATTCCCAGGGGGCCTCCTACGAGCAGTACTTC. It yields the protein CASSDSQGASYEQYF.

This clonotype appeared many times. V gene TRBV29-1 combines with J gene TRBJ1-2; maybe TRBD1 (5 bases). The CDR3 is 11 amino acids. CDR1 is SQVTM and CDR2 is ANQGSEA in the germline V gene. The V and J ends lost 5 bases and 6 bases respectively, with 10 bases between them. DNA of the CDR3: TGCAGCGTTCAGGGATTAGATGGCTACACCTTC. Protein product: CSVQGLDGYTF.

The chain recombines TRBV5-1 with TRBJ2-1, with a tentative D call TRBD2 (5 bases). The CDR3 has 14 residues. The germline V gene encodes CDR1 SGHRS and CDR2 YFSETQ. The V and J ends lost 3 bases and 2 bases respectively, with 9 bases between them. The CDR3 bases are TGCGCCAGCAGCTCCCTGGGAGCCTACAATGAGCAGTTCTTC. Its translation: CASSSLGAYNEQFF.

The rearrangement links TRBV24-1 to TRBJ2-3; 9 positions match TRBD2. The J segment lost 1 base and the V segment lost 4 bases, leaving 5 bases of the junction unmatched. The CDR3 consists of 16 residues. Germline assignment: CDR1 KGHDR and CDR2 SFDVKD. Here the CDR3 DNA reads TGTGCCACCAGTGACGGCGGGAGGGCCCGCACAGATACGCAGTATTTT. It yields the protein CATSDGGRARTDTQYF.

This clonotype has a count of ten or more. This sequence joins TRBV18 and TRBJ1-2; TRBD1 matches at 8 bases. Germline assignment: CDR1 KGHSH and CDR2 LQKENI. V was pared by 0 bases and J by 13 bases, with 13 bases of the junction left unmatched. The CDR3 extends over 15 amino acids. The CDR3 sequence is CASSPPADRDALSTF. The CDR3 DNA reads TGTGCCAGCTCACCACCAGCGGACAGGGACGCTCTATCCACCTTC. Together with reference TRBV18 and TRBJ1-2, the CDR3 gives the full variable domain: NAGVMQNPRHLVRRRGQEARLRCSPMKGHSHVYWYRQLPEEGLKFMVYLQKENIIDESGMPKERFSAEFPKEGPSILRIQQVVRGDSAAYFCASSPPADRDALSTFGSGTRLTVV.

Ten or more counts support this clonotype. The chain is built from TRBV20-1 and TRBJ2-7; D perhaps matches TRBD2 (5 bases). Germline V gives CDR1 DFQATT, CDR2 SNEGSKA (reference sequence). V gave up 4 bases and J gave up 0 bases, with 19 bases separating them. The CDR3 is 16 amino acids. CDR3 loop: CSATPGETGFSYEQYF. The CDR3 DNA is TGCAGTGCTACCCCAGGCGAGACGGGATTCTCCTACGAGCAGTACTTC.

The chain employs TRBV5-5 and TRBJ2-7; D is ambiguous. The CDR3 runs 12 residues. Germline loops: CDR1 SGHKS, CDR2 YYEKEE (reference sequence). The germline V and J ends were trimmed by 3 bases and 2 bases, with 6 bases remaining between them. CDR3 DNA: TGTGCCAGCAGCTATGGACCCTACGAGCAGTACTTC. It translates to CASSYGPYEQYF.

This clonotype was seen repeatedly, ten times or more. The chain employs TRBV20-1 and TRBJ2-1, with 10 bases aligning to TRBD1. Germline V lookup: CDR1 DFQATT, CDR2 SNEGSKA (reference sequence). V was pared by 6 bases and J by 7 bases, with 9 bases of the junction left unmatched. The CDR3 sequence is 14 residues long. The CDR3 DNA follows: TGCAGTGCGCCGGGACAGGGGAATAGTAATGAGCAGTTCTTC. It specifies CSAPGQGNSNEQFF.